Each of the 29 T cell receptor beta chains below was sequenced from the same sample in a study of cytomegalovirus exposure and HLA in healthy donors. Primers: 60 Vbeta forward and 13 Jbeta reverse. This table comes from immunoSEQ multiplex PCR, and its TCRdb copy is limited to in-frame clones, with some not included. The sample consists of around 130,000 clones, roughly 88% of them appearing once. The sequencing input was PBMCs. These receptors came from a woman aged 18-29 years in good health and CMV-seropositive.

This clone was observed a single time. The chain is built from TRBV7-6 and TRBJ2-1; 10 nucleotides match TRBD2. V gave up 0 bases and J gave up 6 bases; unmatched junction bases: 2. This CDR3 spans 15 amino acids. Germline V gene sequence: CDR1 SGHVS, CDR2 FNYEAQ. The CDR3 bases are TGTGCCAGCAGCTTAGCGGTAGCGGGGGGCAATGAGCAGTTCTTC. It yields the protein CASSLAVAGGNEQFF.

V and J are TRBV11-1 and TRBJ1-2; 8 positions agree with TRBD1. Germline-derived CDR1 and CDR2 are SGHAT and FQDESV (reference sequence). The CDR3 has 12 residues. V was clipped by 5 bases and J by 5 bases; unmatched bases: 1. The CDR3 DNA reads TGTGCCAGCAGCCGGACAGGGTATGGCTACACCTTC. Translation gives CASSRTGYGYTF.

This chain uses TRBV5-1 with TRBJ2-3; D is possibly TRBD2 (6 bases). Trimming cost V 4 bases and J 4 bases, with 19 bases left between them. Germline CDR1 SGHRS, CDR2 YFSETQ. The CDR3 contains 16 residues. As DNA, the CDR3 is TGCGCCAGCAGCGGTAGTGGCGGGGTTGGCGCAGATACGCAGTATTTT. Translated, it gives CASSGSGGVGADTQYF.

V usage is TRBV6-6 and J usage is TRBJ1-2, with a possible D match to TRBD1 (5 bases). CDR3 length: 13 residues. Trimming cost V 0 bases and J 6 bases, with 8 bases left between them. Per the germline V gene, CDR1 is MNHNY and CDR2 is SVGAGI (reference sequence). The CDR3 sequence is CASSYSIGDGYTF. CDR3 sequence (DNA): TGTGCCAGCAGTTACTCGATAGGGGATGGCTACACCTTC.

This clone has just one count. The chain is built from TRBV28 and TRBJ1-1; the D gene is possibly TRBD1 (5 bases). Germline V CDR1 and CDR2: MDHEN, SYDVKM. The CDR3 is 12 amino acids. V lost 4 bases to trimming and J lost 4 bases, with 7 bases between them. The DNA of the CDR3 is TGTGCCAGCAGTTCCGGGGGCACTGAAGCTTTCTTT. Its translation is CASSSGGTEAFF.

This chain uses TRBV6-1 with TRBJ2-3; 8 positions agree with TRBD2. The CDR3 contains 15 residues. CDR1 and CDR2 (germline): MNHNS, SASEGT. The V and J ends lost 1 base and 6 bases, in that order; junction bases with no gene match: 6. CDR3 sequence: CASSEGGGRSDTQYF. CDR3 bases: TGTGCCAGCAGTGAAGGCGGGGGGCGCAGCGATACGCAGTATTTT.

Note on this clone: The same CDR3 can be traced to other DNA sequences in this sample. CDR3 sequence (DNA): TGTGCCAGCAGTGGACTAGCTCGAGAGACCCAGTACTTC. Residues: CASSGLARETQYF. The V and J genes are TRBV6-1 and TRBJ2-5, with 7 bases fitting TRBD2. This CDR3 comprises 13 residues. Germline assignment: CDR1 MNHNS and CDR2 SASEGT. V lost 4 bases to trimming and J lost 4 bases; unmatched junction nucleotides: 3.

J is TRBJ2-6 and V is TRBV7-3; no clear D. The CDR3 is made up of 17 amino acids. With 4 bases removed from V and 1 base from J, the gap between germline ends came to 14 bases. The germline V gene encodes CDR1 SGHTA and CDR2 FQGTGA. DNA of the CDR3: TGTGCCAGCAGCTCCTCGTTCGGTTCGTCTGGGGCCAACGTCCTGACTTTC. Translated, it gives CASSSSFGSSGANVLTF.

This chain connects TRBV5-4 to TRBJ1-6; 8 nucleotides line up with TRBD1. After removal of 4 bases from V and 10 bases from J, the junction contained 16 bases not matched to a gene. This CDR3 spans 17 amino acids. Germline values: CDR1 SGHNT, CDR2 YYREEE (reference sequence). As DNA, the CDR3 is TGTGCCAGCAGCAACGGACAGGGAAGATTGGCCGGGTCACCCCTCCACTTT. Residues: CASSNGQGRLAGSPLHF. The complete variable domain, with remaining parts taken from reference TRBV5-4 and TRBJ1-6, reads ETGVTQSPTHLIKTRGQQVTLRCSSQSGHNTVSWYQQALGQGPQFIFQYYREEENGRGNFPPRFSGLQFPNYSSELNVNALELDDSALYLCASSNGQGRLAGSPLHFGNGTRLTVT.

The chain recombines TRBV25-1 with TRBJ2-5, with a tentative D call TRBD2 (7 bases). The J call could be wrong; TRBJ2-7 is a better fit for the DNA end. Germline V gene sequence: CDR1 MGHDK, CDR2 SYGVNS. The CDR3 contains 14 residues. The CDR3: CASSEYPGEGEQYF. The CDR3, as DNA: TGTGCCAGCAGTGAATACCCAGGGGAGGGCGAGCAGTACTTC.

The V call is TRBV7-9, the J call TRBJ2-7; the match to TRBD1 covers 8 bases. J lost 6 bases, V lost 5 bases, and 6 bases had no gene match. This CDR3 is built from 13 residues. CDR1 and CDR2 from the germline V gene are SEHNR and FQNEAQ (reference sequence). In DNA, the CDR3 is TGTGCCAGCAGCCCCACTACAGGGGGCGAGCAGTACTTC. This codes for CASSPTTGGEQYF.

CDR3 bases: TGTGCCAGCAGCCAACCCCCGGGGAGCAGGAATGAAAAACTGTTTTTT. This gives the protein CASSQPPGSRNEKLFF. The chain couples TRBV7-6 to TRBJ1-4; no clear D. The CDR3 runs 16 residues. Per germline, CDR1 SGHVS and CDR2 FNYEAQ. Deletions cut 5 bases from V and 5 bases from J, with 18 bases between.

The CDR3 bases are TGTGCCAGCAGCTTGTCCTCCAGCGGGGGGGGCACAGATACGCAGTATTTT. This encodes CASSLSSSGGGTDTQYF. The chain is built from TRBV11-2 and TRBJ2-3, with 10 bases identical to TRBD2. After removal of 3 bases from V and 1 base from J, the junction contained 7 bases not matched to a gene. The CDR3 loop spans 17 amino acids. Germline CDR1 reads SGHAT; CDR2 reads FQNNGV.

The genes are TRBV27 and TRBJ2-5; 9 nucleotides align to TRBD2. After removal of 6 bases from V and 5 bases from J, the junction contained 7 bases not matched to a gene. This CDR3 region has 14 residues. Germline values: CDR1 MNHEY, CDR2 SMNVEV (reference sequence). This CDR3 is CASSLAGGRETQYF. Here the CDR3 DNA reads TGTGCCAGCAGCCTGGCGGGGGGGCGGGAGACCCAGTACTTC.

The chain links TRBV5-4 to TRBJ2-5; the match to TRBD2 covers 11 bases. V gave up 0 bases and J gave up 0 bases; unmatched junction bases: 1. This CDR3 is 16 amino acids long. Germline V lookup: CDR1 SGHNT, CDR2 YYREEE (reference sequence). The CDR3 is CASSLGLAGNQETQYF. The CDR3 coding sequence is TGTGCCAGCAGCTTGGGACTAGCGGGGAACCAAGAGACCCAGTACTTC.

This clone has a single count. The chain uses TRBV10-3 and TRBJ2-5; D might be TRBD2 (6 bases). V lost 8 bases to trimming and J lost 5 bases, with 6 bases between them. CDR1 ENHRY and CDR2 SYGVKD come from the germline V gene. The CDR3 spans 10 residues. CDR3 residues: CAIGGETQYF. As DNA, the CDR3 is TGTGCCATCGGGGGGGAGACCCAGTACTTC.

As regards this clone: This same CDR3 is encoded by further DNA sequences in the sample. The chain has TRBV6-5 and TRBJ1-5; maybe TRBD1 (5 bases). Germline CDR1 reads MNHEY; CDR2 reads SVGAGI. The CDR3 extends over 14 amino acids. Deletions cut 4 bases from V and 2 bases from J, with 9 bases between. CDR3 amino acids: CASSLGGGNQPQHF. The CDR3 DNA sequence: TGTGCCAGCAGTTTGGGGGGTGGCAATCAGCCCCAGCATTTT.

J is TRBJ2-7 and V is TRBV7-6; 9 nucleotides agree with TRBD1. The CDR3 extends over 14 amino acids. Per the germline V gene, CDR1 is SGHVS and CDR2 is FNYEAQ. The junction had 8 bases not matched to a gene; V was cut back by 5 bases and J by 6 bases. The CDR3 sequence: CASSPGTGLSEQYF. The CDR3 DNA follows: TGTGCCAGCAGCCCAGGGACAGGGTTGAGCGAGCAGTACTTC.

V gene TRBV5-5 combines with J gene TRBJ1-4, with unresolved D. There are 15 residues in the CDR3. Trimming removed 3 bases at V and 5 bases at J, with 14 bases between. Germline V gene sequence: CDR1 SGHKS, CDR2 YYEKEE (reference sequence). The CDR3 region is CASSSVGRENEKLFF. The DNA of the CDR3 is TGTGCCAGCAGCTCGGTAGGTCGGGAAAATGAAAAACTGTTTTTT.

This sequence joins TRBV5-1 and TRBJ2-2, with D possibly matching TRBD1 (5 bases). Germline lookup yields CDR1 SGHRS and CDR2 YFSETQ. Trimming removed 8 bases from V and 1 base from J, with 6 bases in between. CDR3 length: 12 residues. The CDR3 DNA reads TGCGCCAGTGGACAGAACACCGGGGAGCTGTTTTTT. Amino acids: CASGQNTGELFF.

The V and J genes are TRBV5-1 and TRBJ2-2; a possible D gene is TRBD1 (6 bases). The CDR3 is 15 amino acids. The V gene's germline CDR1 is SGHRS and CDR2 YFSETQ. V was trimmed by 4 bases and J by 7 bases, leaving 17 bases between them. CDR3 nucleotides: TGCGCCAGCAGCCAAGGGGGATCGTTCGGCGGGGAGCTGTTTTTT. Amino acids: CASSQGGSFGGELFF.

This rearrangement joins TRBV11-2 to TRBJ2-1; D ambiguous. Trimming left V 4 bases short and J 10 bases short, with 14 bases between. The germline V gene encodes CDR1 SGHAT and CDR2 FQNNGV. The CDR3 contains 13 residues. The CDR3 coding sequence is TGTGCCAGCAGCTACTTCAATGGGCCGGAGCAGTTCTTC. Its translation: CASSYFNGPEQFF.

Only a few counts were recorded for this clone. The chain is built from TRBV11-1 and TRBJ1-1; 8 bases line up with TRBD1. The CDR3 runs to 14 residues. The V gene's germline CDR1 is SGHAT and CDR2 FQDESV (reference sequence). Unmatched junction bases numbered 5, after V lost 3 bases and J lost 5 bases. The CDR3 sequence: CASSFGRGQTEAFF. The CDR3 DNA follows: TGTGCCAGCAGCTTCGGCAGGGGGCAGACTGAAGCTTTCTTT.

V usage is TRBV7-3 and J usage is TRBJ2-7; D remains unclear. The ends were cut back, 5 bases at V and 7 bases at J, with 12 bases in the middle. Germline V CDR1 and CDR2: SGHTA, FQGTGA. This CDR3 has 12 amino acids. CDR3 nucleotides: TGTGCCAGCAGCCCCCCCGACGGGGAGCAGTACTTC. Protein sequence: CASSPPDGEQYF. The entire variable domain, with the rest obtained from reference TRBV7-3 and TRBJ2-7, is as follows: GAGVSQTPSNKVTEKGKYVELRCDPISGHTALYWYRQSLGQGPEFLIYFQGTGAADDSGLPNDRFFAVRPEGSVSTLKIQRTERGDSAVYLCASSPPDGEQYFGPGTRLTVT.

This chain uses TRBV6-5 with TRBJ2-1; unclear D gene. V shed 2 bases and J shed 10 bases, with 9 bases lying between them. The CDR3 has 12 amino acids. CDR1 and CDR2 from the germline V gene are MNHEY and SVGAGI. The CDR3 sequence: CASSYGATEQFF. In nucleotides, the CDR3 is TGTGCCAGCAGTTACGGAGCGACGGAGCAGTTCTTC.

V is TRBV2 and J is TRBJ2-5, with D uncertain. This CDR3 is built from 10 residues. Germline assignment: CDR1 SNHLY and CDR2 FYNNEI. V shed 7 bases and J shed 2 bases, with 2 bases lying between them. CDR3 sequence reads: CASTQETQYF. The CDR3 nucleotides are TGTGCCAGCACTCAAGAGACCCAGTACTTC.

The V call is TRBV13, the J call TRBJ2-5, with 8 bases fitting TRBD2. Trimming at V came to 5 bases and at J to 5 bases, leaving 7 bases not matched to a gene. Germline V gene data show CDR1 as PRHDT and CDR2 as FYEKMQ (reference sequence). This CDR3 contains 14 residues. CDR3 sequence reads: CASSETLAGETQYF. CDR3 bases: TGTGCCAGCAGCGAAACCTTAGCGGGGGAGACCCAGTACTTC.

About this clone: Mismatch with germline at one junction end may stem from a read error. The chain couples TRBV7-7 to TRBJ2-1; D uncertain. The CDR3 runs to 15 residues. CDR1 and CDR2 from the germline V gene are SSHAT and FNYEAQ (reference sequence). CDR3 sequence (DNA): TGTGCTAGCAGCCAAGACTTGAGCTCCTACAATGAGCAGTTCTTC. Amino acids: CASSQDLSSYNEQFF.

In its sample, this clone was seen once. This chain uses TRBV10-3 with TRBJ1-1, with 7 nucleotides matching TRBD1. The germline V gene has CDR1 ENHRY and CDR2 SYGVKD. The trim removed 11 bases at V and 7 bases at J, leaving 10 bases unmatched. CDR3 length: 12 amino acids. The CDR3 loop is CALSSTGREAFF. The CDR3 DNA reads as TGTGCCCTTTCATCGACAGGGCGTGAAGCTTTCTTT.